This T cell receptor beta chain was found in a study of shared clonotypes between healthy human individuals. Study-wide background: Donors had three CD4 naive, three CD4 memory, two CD8 naive and one CD8 memory plate apiece. Study findings and constraints: Generation probabilities were higher for clonotypes shared across all four sorted-subset donors than for unshared ones.

The donors, all of them Caucasian adults, lived in Nashville, Tennessee. CD4+ cells underwent separation, giving CD45RA+ naive and CD45RA-negative memory subsets. Data came from immunoSEQ multiplex PCR; TCRdb stores just in-frame clones and leaves some out. The data contain about 1.1 million clones, around 78% of them singletons. This clone was seen only once. The antigen is unknown. The CDR3 length is 12 residues. CDR1 MDHEN and CDR2 SYDVKM come from the germline V gene. The V gene lost 6 bases and the J gene lost 3 bases, with 9 bases spanning the gap. Specimen: memory CD4+ T cells from PBMCs. Subset of the sample: CD45RA-negative fraction. The clonotype comes from a man between 18 and 35 years old in good health. Some clones in this sample may be carry-over from other donors' samples. The chain uses TRBV28 and TRBJ2-7; D might be TRBD2 (5 bases). The DNA for the CDR3 is TGTGCCAGCAGCCCCCGGGGCTACGAGCAGTACTTC. It specifies CASSPRGYEQYF.